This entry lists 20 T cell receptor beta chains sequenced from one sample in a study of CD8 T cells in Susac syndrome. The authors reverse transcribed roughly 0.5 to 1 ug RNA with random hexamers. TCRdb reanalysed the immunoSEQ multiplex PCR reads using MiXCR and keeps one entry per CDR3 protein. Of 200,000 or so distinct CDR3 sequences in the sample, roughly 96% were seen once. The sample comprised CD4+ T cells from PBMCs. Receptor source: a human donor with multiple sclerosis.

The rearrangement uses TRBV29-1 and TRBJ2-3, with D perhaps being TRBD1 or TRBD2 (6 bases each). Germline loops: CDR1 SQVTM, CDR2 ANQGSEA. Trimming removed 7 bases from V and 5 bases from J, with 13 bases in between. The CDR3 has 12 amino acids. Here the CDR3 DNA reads TGCAGCGGAGGACGGGGGCGAGATACGCAGTATTTT. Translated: CSGGRGRDTQYF.

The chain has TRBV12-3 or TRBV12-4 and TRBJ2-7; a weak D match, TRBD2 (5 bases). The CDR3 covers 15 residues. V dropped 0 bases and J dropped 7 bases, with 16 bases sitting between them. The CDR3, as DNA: TGTGCCAGCAGTTTAGCAGGAGGCTCTCCGGGGGAGCAGTACTTC. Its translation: CASSLAGGSPGEQYF.

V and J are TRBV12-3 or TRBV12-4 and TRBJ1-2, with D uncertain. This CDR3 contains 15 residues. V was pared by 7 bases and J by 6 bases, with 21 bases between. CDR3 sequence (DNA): TGTGCCAGCACCCACGGAAGGATCCCTGGCGATGGCTACACCTTC. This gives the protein CASTHGRIPGDGYTF.

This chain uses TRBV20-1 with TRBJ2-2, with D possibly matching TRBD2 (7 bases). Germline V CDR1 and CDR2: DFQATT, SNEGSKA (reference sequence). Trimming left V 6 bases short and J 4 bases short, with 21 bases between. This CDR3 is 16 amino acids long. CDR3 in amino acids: CSARPDGGPSTGELFF. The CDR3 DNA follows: TGCAGTGCCCGACCGGACGGGGGGCCGAGCACCGGGGAGCTGTTTTTT.

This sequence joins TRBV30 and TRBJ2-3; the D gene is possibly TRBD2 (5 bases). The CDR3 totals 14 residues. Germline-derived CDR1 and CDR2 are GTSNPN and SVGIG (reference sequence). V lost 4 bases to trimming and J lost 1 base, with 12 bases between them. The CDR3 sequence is CAWISRARTDTQYF. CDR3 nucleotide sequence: TGTGCCTGGATATCGAGGGCTCGCACAGATACGCAGTATTTT.

This CDR3 is CASSVALDPTYEQYF. As DNA, the CDR3 is TGTGCCAGCAGCGTAGCTCTGGACCCCACCTACGAGCAGTACTTC. The rearrangement joins TRBV9 to TRBJ2-7; D uncertain. The CDR3 is 15 residues long. V was cut by 0 bases and J by 2 bases, with 12 bases left in between. Germline lookup yields CDR1 SGDLS and CDR2 YYNGEE.

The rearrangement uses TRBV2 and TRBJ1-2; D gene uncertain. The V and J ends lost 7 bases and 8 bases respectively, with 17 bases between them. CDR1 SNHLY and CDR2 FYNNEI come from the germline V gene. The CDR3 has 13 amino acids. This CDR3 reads CASTPNGLWGYTF. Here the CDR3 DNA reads TGTGCCAGCACCCCCAATGGGTTGTGGGGCTACACCTTC.

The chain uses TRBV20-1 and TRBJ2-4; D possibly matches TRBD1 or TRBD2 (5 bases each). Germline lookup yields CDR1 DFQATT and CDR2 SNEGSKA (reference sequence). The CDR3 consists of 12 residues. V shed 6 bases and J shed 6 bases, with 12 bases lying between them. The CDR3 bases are TGCAGTGCCTCGAGGGGCACAAACATTCAGTACTTC. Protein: CSASRGTNIQYF.

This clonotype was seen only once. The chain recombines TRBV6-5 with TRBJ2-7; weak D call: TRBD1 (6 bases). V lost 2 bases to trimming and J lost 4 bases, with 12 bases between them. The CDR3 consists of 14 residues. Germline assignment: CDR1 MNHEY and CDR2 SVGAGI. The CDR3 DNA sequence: TGTGCCAGCAGTTACACAGGGATGCGATACGAGCAGTACTTC. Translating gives CASSYTGMRYEQYF.

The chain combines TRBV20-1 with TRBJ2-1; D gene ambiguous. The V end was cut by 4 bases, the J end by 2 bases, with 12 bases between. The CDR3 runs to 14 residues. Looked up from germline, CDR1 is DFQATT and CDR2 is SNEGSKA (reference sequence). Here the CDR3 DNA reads TGCAGTGCTATCAAAGTATCGCCCTACAATGAGCAGTTCTTC. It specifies CSAIKVSPYNEQFF.

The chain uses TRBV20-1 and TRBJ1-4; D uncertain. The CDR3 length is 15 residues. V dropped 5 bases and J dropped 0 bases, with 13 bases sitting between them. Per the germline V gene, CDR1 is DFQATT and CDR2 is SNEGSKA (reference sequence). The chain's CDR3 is CSAPPQFATNEKLFF. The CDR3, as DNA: TGCAGTGCTCCCCCCCAGTTTGCAACTAATGAAAAACTGTTTTTT.

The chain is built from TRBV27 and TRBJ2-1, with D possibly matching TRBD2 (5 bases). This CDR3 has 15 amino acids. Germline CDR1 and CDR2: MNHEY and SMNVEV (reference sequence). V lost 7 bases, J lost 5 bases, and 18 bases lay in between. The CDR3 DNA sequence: TGTGCCAGCACCTTAGGAGGACCTACCCACAATGAGCAGTTCTTC. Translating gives CASTLGGPTHNEQFF.

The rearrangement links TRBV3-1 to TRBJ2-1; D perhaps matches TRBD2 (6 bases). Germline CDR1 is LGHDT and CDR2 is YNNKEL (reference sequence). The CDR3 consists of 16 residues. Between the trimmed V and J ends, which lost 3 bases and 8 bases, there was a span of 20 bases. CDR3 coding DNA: TGTGCCAGCAGCCACTTAGCGGATAGATACAATGATGAGCAGTTCTTC. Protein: CASSHLADRYNDEQFF.

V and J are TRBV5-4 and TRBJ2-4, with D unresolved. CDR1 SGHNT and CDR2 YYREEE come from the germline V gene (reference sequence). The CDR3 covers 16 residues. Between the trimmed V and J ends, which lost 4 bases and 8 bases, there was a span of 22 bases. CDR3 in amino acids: CASSPGQSRSVDIQYF. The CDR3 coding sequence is TGTGCCAGCAGCCCGGGCCAAAGCAGGTCCGTTGACATTCAGTACTTC.

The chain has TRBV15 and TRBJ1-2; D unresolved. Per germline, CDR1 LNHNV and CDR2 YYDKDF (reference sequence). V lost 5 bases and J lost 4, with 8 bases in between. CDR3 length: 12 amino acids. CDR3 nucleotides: TGTGCCACCAGCCCGGCCTCCTATGGCTACACCTTC. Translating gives CATSPASYGYTF.

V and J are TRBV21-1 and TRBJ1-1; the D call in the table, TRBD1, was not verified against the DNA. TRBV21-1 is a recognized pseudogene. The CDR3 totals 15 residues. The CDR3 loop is CASSAGEGWYTEAFF. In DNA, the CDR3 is TGTGCCAGCAGCGCCGGAGAGGGGTGGTACACTGAAGCTTTCTTT.

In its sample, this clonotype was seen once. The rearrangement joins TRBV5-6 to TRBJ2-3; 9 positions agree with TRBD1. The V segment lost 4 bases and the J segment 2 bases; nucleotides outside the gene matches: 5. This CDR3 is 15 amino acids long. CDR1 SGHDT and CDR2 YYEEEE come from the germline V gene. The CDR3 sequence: CASSQDRGVTDTQYF. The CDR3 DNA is TGTGCCAGCAGCCAGGACAGGGGAGTCACAGATACGCAGTATTTT.

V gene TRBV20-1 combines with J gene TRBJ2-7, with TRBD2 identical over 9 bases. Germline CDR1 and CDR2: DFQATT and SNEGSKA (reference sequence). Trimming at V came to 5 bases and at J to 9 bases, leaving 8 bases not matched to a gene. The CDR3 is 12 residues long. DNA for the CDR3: TGCAGTGCTCATCTTAGCGGGGGAGGGCAGTACTTC. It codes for CSAHLSGGGQYF.

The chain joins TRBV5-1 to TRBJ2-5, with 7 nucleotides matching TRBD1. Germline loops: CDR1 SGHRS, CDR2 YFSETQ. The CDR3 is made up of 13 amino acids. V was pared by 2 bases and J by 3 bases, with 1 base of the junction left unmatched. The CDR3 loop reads CASSFRGKETQYF. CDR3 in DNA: TGCGCCAGCAGCTTCAGGGGGAAAGAGACCCAGTACTTC. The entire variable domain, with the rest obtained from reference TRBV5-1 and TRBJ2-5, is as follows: KAGVTQTPRYLIKTRGQQVTLSCSPISGHRSVSWYQQTPGQGLQFLFEYFSETQRNKGNFPGRFSGRQFSNSRSEMNVSTLELGDSALYLCASSFRGKETQYFGPGTRLLVL.

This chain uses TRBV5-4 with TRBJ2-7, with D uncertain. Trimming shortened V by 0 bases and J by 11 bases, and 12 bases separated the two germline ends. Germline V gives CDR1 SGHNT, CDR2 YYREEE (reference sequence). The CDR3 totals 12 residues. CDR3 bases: TGTGCCAGCAGCTTGGCGAAATCTAGGGAGTACTTC. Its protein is CASSLAKSREYF.